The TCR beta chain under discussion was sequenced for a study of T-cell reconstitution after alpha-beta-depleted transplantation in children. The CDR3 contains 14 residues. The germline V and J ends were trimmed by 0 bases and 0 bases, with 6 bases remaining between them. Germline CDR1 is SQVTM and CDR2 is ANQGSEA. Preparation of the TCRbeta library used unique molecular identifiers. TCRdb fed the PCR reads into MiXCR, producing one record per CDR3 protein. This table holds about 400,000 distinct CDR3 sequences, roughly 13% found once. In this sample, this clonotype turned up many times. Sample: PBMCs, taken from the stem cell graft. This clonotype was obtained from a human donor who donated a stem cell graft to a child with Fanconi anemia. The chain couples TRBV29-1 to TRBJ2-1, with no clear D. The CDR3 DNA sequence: TGCAGCGTTGAAGAACCAAGCTCCTACAATGAGCAGTTCTTC. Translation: CSVEEPSSYNEQFF.